These 26 T cell receptor beta chains originate from one sample sequenced in a study of blood T cell repertoires in COVID-19. Repertoires were generated with immunoSEQ multiplex PCR, while TCRdb's copy carries only in-frame clones and drops some. The sample carries 62,000 or so clones, 80% to 90% recorded once. Sequences were obtained from peripheral blood. Receptors were obtained from a man aged 50-59 years with acute or convalescent COVID-19.

V and J are TRBV6-5 and TRBJ2-5, with TRBD2 as a possible D gene (5 bases). V gave up 2 bases and J gave up 5 bases, with 15 bases separating them. The CDR3 contains 15 residues. The V gene's germline CDR1 is MNHEY and CDR2 SVGAGI. The CDR3 region is CASSYRGLVWETQYF. As DNA, the CDR3 is TGTGCCAGCAGTTACCGCGGGTTAGTTTGGGAGACCCAGTACTTC.

V is TRBV2 and J is TRBJ2-3; 7 bases are a match to TRBD2. Trimming cost V 9 bases and J 1 base; bases outside gene matches: 7. Germline V gene data show CDR1 as SNHLY and CDR2 as FYNNEI. This CDR3 region has 14 residues. The CDR3 here is CARASAGGTDTQYF. The CDR3 coding sequence is TGTGCCAGAGCCTCGGCGGGAGGCACAGATACGCAGTATTTT. The variable domain in full, with the rest retrieved from reference TRBV2 and TRBJ2-3, is EPEVTQTPSHQVTQMGQEVILRCVPISNHLYFYWYRQILGQKVEFLVSFYNNEISEKSEIFDDQFSVERPDGSNFTLKIRSTKLEDSAMYFCARASAGGTDTQYFGPGTRLTVL.

The V and J genes are TRBV27 and TRBJ2-1; no definite D call. Germline CDR1 MNHEY, CDR2 SMNVEV (reference sequence). Trimming pared 2 bases from V and 6 bases from J, leaving 8 bases between. The CDR3 has 13 amino acids. DNA for the CDR3: TGTGCCAGCAGTTTAGACAAAGCCAATGAGCAGTTCTTC. Its protein product is CASSLDKANEQFF.

The chain is built from TRBV24-1 and TRBJ1-2; TRBD1 might be the D (5 bases). Germline V gives CDR1 KGHDR, CDR2 SFDVKD. CDR3 length: 15 residues. The V end lost 4 bases, the J end lost 2 bases, and 13 bases lay between the germline ends. CDR3 residues: CATSDKTPGNYGYTF. DNA of the CDR3: TGTGCCACCAGTGACAAAACCCCAGGGAACTATGGCTACACCTTC.

This sequence joins TRBV27 and TRBJ2-3; possibly TRBD2 for D (6 bases). Germline loops: CDR1 MNHEY, CDR2 SMNVEV (reference sequence). The V and J ends lost 10 bases and 2 bases respectively, with 16 bases between them. The CDR3 is made up of 14 amino acids. The CDR3 here is CATRTRDFTDTQYF. In DNA, the CDR3 is TGTGCCACCAGGACCCGGGACTTCACAGATACGCAGTATTTT.

The chain uses TRBV12-5 and TRBJ2-4, with D hard to call. The CDR3 consists of 15 residues. The germline gives CDR1 LGHNT, CDR2 FRNRAP. Trimming pared 1 base from V and 1 base from J, leaving 8 bases between. The CDR3 region is CASGLDTKAKNIQYF. CDR3 bases: TGTGCTAGTGGTTTGGACACAAAGGCCAAAAACATTCAGTACTTC.

The chain employs TRBV24-1 and TRBJ2-2; D is ambiguous. The CDR3 has 18 residues. CDR1 is KGHDR, CDR2 SFDVKD, per germline. Between the trimmed V and J ends, which lost 3 bases and 0 bases, there was a span of 16 bases. For the CDR3, the DNA is TGTGCCACCAGTGATGCGACTTGGCGGCGCTCGAACACCGGGGAGCTGTTTTTT. It translates to CATSDATWRRSNTGELFF.

V and J are TRBV15 and TRBJ2-1; 9 bases match TRBD2. CDR1 is LNHNV, CDR2 YYDKDF, per germline (reference sequence). V was pared by 5 bases and J by 3 bases, with 17 bases of the junction left unmatched. This CDR3 contains 19 residues. The CDR3 nucleotides read TGTGCCACCAGCCCCTCCTGGGGGGGCGGGAGGGCCCGCTACAATGAGCAGTTCTTC. Translation: CATSPSWGGGRARYNEQFF.

The V gene is TRBV9, the J gene TRBJ1-3; D not certain. CDR3 size: 16 residues. V was trimmed by 0 bases and J by 2 bases, leaving 12 bases between them. The V gene's germline CDR1 is SGDLS and CDR2 YYNGEE. The DNA of the CDR3 is TGTGCCAGCAGCGTAGGGGCAGGTTTGCCTGGAAACACCATATATTTT. Translation: CASSVGAGLPGNTIYF.

The chain links TRBV7-9 to TRBJ1-5; D is unclear. The CDR3 spans 12 residues. Germline assignment: CDR1 SEHNR and CDR2 FQNEAQ (reference sequence). V was clipped by 5 bases and J by 5 bases, with 7 bases between them. As DNA, the CDR3 is TGTGCCAGCAGCCGAGGTGATCAGCCCCAGCATTTT. Its protein is CASSRGDQPQHF.

The chain is built from TRBV27 and TRBJ1-4; 12 nucleotides align to TRBD1. The CDR3 extends over 17 amino acids. With V trimmed by 0 bases and J by 7 bases, 6 bases remained unmatched. Germline-derived CDR1 and CDR2 are MNHEY and SMNVEV (reference sequence). The CDR3 DNA reads as TGTGCCAGCAGTTTATCCCGGGACAGGGGGCGCAGTGAAAAACTGTTTTTT. Translation: CASSLSRDRGRSEKLFF.

In its sample, this clone ranks as medium-sized. This rearrangement joins TRBV5-8 to TRBJ2-1, with 7 bases matching TRBD2. This CDR3 is 16 amino acids long. Trimming cost V 0 bases and J 5 bases; bases outside gene matches: 8. Germline assignment: CDR1 SGHTS and CDR2 YDEGEE. The CDR3 loop reads CASSLDPGTTNNEQFF. The CDR3 DNA follows: TGTGCCAGCAGCTTGGACCCCGGGACTACTAACAATGAGCAGTTCTTC.

The chain recombines TRBV5-6 with TRBJ1-2, with TRBD1 matching 7 bases. This CDR3 has 14 residues. V lost 4 bases to trimming and J lost 6 bases; unmatched junction nucleotides: 9. CDR1 SGHDT and CDR2 YYEEEE come from the germline V gene. Written as DNA, the CDR3 is TGTGCCAGCAGCGAAACCGGGACAGCCGATGGCTACACCTTC. This encodes CASSETGTADGYTF.

The chain is built from TRBV5-4 and TRBJ2-1; 10 bases fit TRBD2. V was clipped by 0 bases and J by 0 bases; unmatched bases: 6. The CDR3 length is 18 residues. In germline, CDR1 is SGHNT, CDR2 YYREEE (reference sequence). CDR3 bases: TGTGCCAGCAGCTTGGCTAGCGGGAGTTTGATCTCCTACAATGAGCAGTTCTTC. It translates to CASSLASGSLISYNEQFF.

The V and J genes are TRBV4-2 and TRBJ2-7; TRBD1 agrees at 9 bases. CDR3 size: 17 residues. V lost 4 bases to trimming and J lost 3 bases; unmatched junction nucleotides: 13. Germline-derived CDR1 and CDR2 are LGHNA and YNFKEQ. CDR3 protein: CASSRTFSGDRDYEQYF. The CDR3 region has the DNA TGTGCCAGCAGCCGAACTTTCTCCGGGGACAGGGACTACGAGCAGTACTTC.

The CDR3 sequence is CASSQVAGTDYYGYTF. CDR3 nucleotides: TGTGCCAGCAGCCAAGTCGCAGGGACAGACTACTATGGCTACACCTTC. This chain links TRBV3-1 (or the pseudogene TRBV3-2) with TRBJ1-2; 7 bases are a match to TRBD1. Germline CDR1 and CDR2: LGHDT and YNNKEL (reference sequence). The CDR3 is made up of 16 amino acids. J lost 3 bases, V lost 1 base, and 8 bases had no gene match.

The V and J genes are TRBV29-1 and TRBJ2-3, with 7 bases aligning to TRBD1. Germline CDR1 is SQVTM and CDR2 is ANQGSEA. Trimming took 8 bases from V and 0 from J; bases not matched to a gene: 11. The CDR3 is 15 residues long. CDR3 region: CSIAPRGGSTDTQYF. Here the CDR3 DNA reads TGCAGCATCGCCCCCCGAGGGGGCAGCACAGATACGCAGTATTTT.

The V gene is TRBV7-9, the J gene TRBJ2-7, with 7 bases identical to TRBD2. Germline V CDR1 and CDR2: SEHNR, FQNEAQ (reference sequence). This CDR3 has 11 residues. V shed 5 bases and J 6 bases; nucleotides not matched to a gene: 1. This CDR3 is CASSPGGEQYF. The DNA of the CDR3 is TGTGCCAGCAGCCCGGGGGGCGAGCAGTACTTC. The full variable domain, in which reference TRBV7-9 and TRBJ2-7 provide the parts outside the CDR3, is DTGVSQNPRHKITKRGQNVTFRCDPISEHNRLYWYRQTLGQGPEFLTYFQNEAQLEKSRLLSDRFSAERPKGSFSTLEIQRTEQGDSAMYLCASSPGGEQYFGPGTRLTVT.

This chain connects TRBV19 to TRBJ1-5; perhaps TRBD1 as D (5 bases). The length of the CDR3 is 14 residues. CDR1 LNHDA and CDR2 SQIVND come from the germline V gene (reference sequence). The ends were cut back, 5 bases at V and 2 bases at J, with 10 bases in the middle. CDR3 in amino acids: CASSYQGGNQPQHF. In DNA form, the CDR3 reads TGTGCCAGTAGTTATCAGGGCGGCAATCAGCCCCAGCATTTT. Full variable domain (rest looked up from reference TRBV19 and TRBJ1-5): DGGITQSPKYLFRKEGQNVTLSCEQNLNHDAMYWYRQDPGQGLRLIYYSQIVNDFQKGDIAEGYSVSREKKESFPLTVTSAQKNPTAFYLCASSYQGGNQPQHFGDGTRLSIL.

The chain is built from TRBV2 and TRBJ1-1; 8 positions match TRBD1. The CDR3 is made up of 15 amino acids. Germline-derived CDR1 and CDR2 are SNHLY and FYNNEI. The ends lost 3 bases at V and 4 bases at J; junction bases unmatched: 7. The CDR3 protein is CASSEGRTGITEAFF. The CDR3 DNA follows: TGTGCCAGCAGTGAGGGACGGACAGGGATCACTGAAGCTTTCTTT.

The chain uses TRBV9 and TRBJ2-1; 14 bases align to TRBD2. CDR1 is SGDLS, CDR2 YYNGEE, per germline. This CDR3 is built from 16 residues. With 5 bases clipped from V and 8 bases from J, the junction kept 9 bases outside the gene matches. The CDR3, as DNA: TGTGCCAGCAGAGGGGGAGGGACTAGCGGGAGTCATGAGCAGTTCTTC. Protein product: CASRGGGTSGSHEQFF.

This clone was seen a few times. V is TRBV9 and J is TRBJ2-2; possibly TRBD2 for D (6 bases). The germline V and J ends were trimmed by 0 bases and 4 bases, with 13 bases remaining between them. The CDR3 has 16 residues. Per germline, CDR1 SGDLS and CDR2 YYNGEE. The CDR3 is CASSVAPSTSTGELFF. CDR3 in DNA: TGTGCCAGCAGCGTAGCCCCATCGACTAGCACCGGGGAGCTGTTTTTT. Full variable domain (missing parts from reference TRBV9 and TRBJ2-2): DSGVTQTPKHLITATGQRVTLRCSPRSGDLSVYWYQQSLDQGLQFLIQYYNGEERAKGNILERFSAQQFPDLHSELNLSSLELGDSALYFCASSVAPSTSTGELFFGEGSRLTVL.

The CDR3 reads CATSRQGDTEAFF. CDR3 DNA sequence: TGTGCCACCAGCCGACAGGGGGACACTGAAGCTTTCTTT. The rearrangement uses TRBV24-1 and TRBJ1-1; TRBD1 agrees at 9 bases. The CDR3 contains 13 residues. Germline V gene sequence: CDR1 KGHDR, CDR2 SFDVKD. Trimming removed 7 bases from V and 3 bases from J; junction bases left unmatched: 2.

V gene TRBV19 combines with J gene TRBJ2-1; a weak D match, TRBD1 (6 bases). V was trimmed by 4 bases and J by 12 bases, leaving 16 bases between them. The CDR3 runs 13 residues. CDR1 is LNHDA and CDR2 is SQIVND in the germline V gene (reference sequence). The CDR3 DNA is TGTGCCAGTAGTAAACAGGGAGAAGCTGGGCAGTTCTTC. Translating gives CASSKQGEAGQFF.

The V call is TRBV10-1, the J call TRBJ2-7, with 7 bases fitting TRBD1. The length of the CDR3 is 15 residues. Germline V lookup: CDR1 WNHNN, CDR2 SYGVQD (reference sequence). V lost 1 base to trimming and J lost 6 bases; unmatched junction nucleotides: 9. CDR3 coding DNA: TGCGCCAGCAGTGAGTTCCGACAGGGTTGGGGCGAGCAGTACGTC. This encodes CASSEFRQGWGEQYV.

The V gene is TRBV9, the J gene TRBJ1-1, with D possibly matching TRBD1 (6 bases). In germline, CDR1 is SGDLS, CDR2 YYNGEE. V was clipped by 2 bases and J by 10 bases, with 15 bases between them. This CDR3 comprises 13 residues. The CDR3 bases are TGTGCCAGCAGCGTCCAAACAGGGAGTCTAGCTTTCTTT. Amino acid sequence: CASSVQTGSLAFF. The variable domain in full, with the rest retrieved from reference TRBV9 and TRBJ1-1, is DSGVTQTPKHLITATGQRVTLRCSPRSGDLSVYWYQQSLDQGLQFLIQYYNGEERAKGNILERFSAQQFPDLHSELNLSSLELGDSALYFCASSVQTGSLAFFGQGTRLTVV.